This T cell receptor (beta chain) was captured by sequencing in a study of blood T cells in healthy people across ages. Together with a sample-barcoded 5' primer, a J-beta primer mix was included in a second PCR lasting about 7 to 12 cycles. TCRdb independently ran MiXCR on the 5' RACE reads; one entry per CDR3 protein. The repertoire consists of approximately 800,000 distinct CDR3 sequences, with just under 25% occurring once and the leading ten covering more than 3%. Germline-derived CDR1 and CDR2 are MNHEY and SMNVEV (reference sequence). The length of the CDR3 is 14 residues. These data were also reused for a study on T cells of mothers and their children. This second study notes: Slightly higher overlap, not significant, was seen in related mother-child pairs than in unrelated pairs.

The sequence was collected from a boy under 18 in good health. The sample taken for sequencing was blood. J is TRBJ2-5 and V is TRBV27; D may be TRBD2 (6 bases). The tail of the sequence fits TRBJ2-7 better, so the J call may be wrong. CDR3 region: CASSPRRESYEQYF. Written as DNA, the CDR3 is TGTGCCAGCAGTCCCCGACGGGAGTCCTACGAGCAGTACTTC.